The rows below give T cell receptor beta chains drawn from one sample of a study of blood T cell repertoires in COVID-19. Libraries were prepared by immunoSEQ multiplex PCR; TCRdb keeps only in-frame clonotypes and omits some of them. The table records around 70,000 clones, approximately 86% of them present only once. The specimen sequenced was peripheral blood. The receptors shown here come from a human donor in a cohort sampled during active COVID-19. CDR3s include the opening cysteine and the closing phenylalanine or tryptophan.

j_call	v_call	cdr3_aa
TRBJ1-1	TRBV9	CASSRGSTEAFF
TRBJ2-5	TRBV18	CASSSLAGDQETQYF
TRBJ1-1	TRBV19	CASSIGDRTREAFF
TRBJ2-1	TRBV2	CASIPGGGYNEQFF
TRBJ2-7	TRBV18	CASSQDRGYAGEQYF
TRBJ1-4	TRBV5-5	CASSDAGLSKKLFF
TRBJ1-2	TRBV10-3	CAISESQIYGYTF
TRBJ2-7	TRBV10-3	CAISEGTGRSYEQYF
TRBJ2-6	TRBV3-1/TRBV3-2	CASSQGWTGFSGANVLTF
TRBJ2-7	TRBV5-6	CASSLGRTGHEQYF
TRBJ2-2	TRBV3-1/TRBV3-2	CASRRGGGQTNTGELFF
TRBJ2-7	TRBV19	CASSRGAGTGTYEQYF
TRBJ1-4	TRBV28	CASSQTGTGRGEKLFF
TRBJ2-3	TRBV10-3	CAIREQGTDTQYF
TRBJ2-3	TRBV4-3	CASSQEGGAPRTDTQYF
TRBJ2-1	TRBV6-2/TRBV6-3	CASSYSRGAMNEQFF
TRBJ1-5	TRBV18	CASSPQGARDQPQHF
TRBJ2-1	TRBV6-4	CATQPGQGNEQFF
TRBJ1-5	TRBV2	CASSVGQPYSNQPQHF
TRBJ2-7	TRBV30	CAWSYSYEQYF
TRBJ1-3	TRBV4-1	CASNQGAEPGNTIYF
TRBJ2-2	TRBV28	CASSLATGGTGELFF